The rows below give T cell receptor beta chains drawn from one sample of a study of shared clonotypes between healthy human individuals. TCRdb's table, derived via immunoSEQ multiplex PCR, lists solely in-frame clones and lacks some. The sample holds 2 million to 2.5 million clones, 90% to 97% seen once. Sequences were obtained from naive CD4+ T cells sorted from blood. The receptors come from a man aged 18 to 30 in good health. The CDR3 runs from the conserved cysteine through the conserved F or W. Each record gives: CDR3 protein, CDR3 DNA, V gene, D gene, J gene, clone size. The D gene is left open where the match is weak. Rows give clone size only sometimes, using once, few, many, or a class for an expanded clone.

cdr3_aa: CASTGGQGPENNQPQHF
cdr3_nt: TGTGCCAGTACTGGGGGACAGGGCCCTGAGAATAATCAGCCCCAGCATTTT
v_call: TRBV2
d_call: TRBD1
j_call: TRBJ1-5
clone_size: -

cdr3_aa: CASSQEWAQSPGELFF
cdr3_nt: TGCGCCAGCAGCCAAGAATGGGCTCAATCCCCCGGGGAGCTGTTTTTT
v_call: TRBV4-1
d_call: -
j_call: TRBJ2-2
clone_size: -

cdr3_aa: CASSENRPQETQYF
cdr3_nt: TGTGCCAGCAGTGAAAACAGGCCCCAAGAGACCCAGTACTTC
v_call: TRBV6-1
d_call: -
j_call: TRBJ2-5
clone_size: few

cdr3_aa: CASTWGGPEAFF
cdr3_nt: TGTGCCAGCACCTGGGGGGGGCCTGAAGCTTTCTTT
v_call: TRBV6-6
d_call: -
j_call: TRBJ1-1
clone_size: -

cdr3_aa: CASSKAGSNYGYTF
cdr3_nt: TGTGCCAGCAGTAAAGCCGGGAGTAACTATGGCTACACCTTC
v_call: TRBV2
d_call: -
j_call: TRBJ1-2
clone_size: -

cdr3_aa: CASSEYSGLTYEQYF
cdr3_nt: TGTGCCAGCAGTGAATATAGCGGGCTAACCTACGAGCAGTACTTC
v_call: TRBV6-1
d_call: TRBD2
j_call: TRBJ2-7
clone_size: -

cdr3_aa: CASSLSNFGIYGYTF
cdr3_nt: TGTGCCAGCAGTTTATCGAATTTTGGGATCTATGGCTACACCTTC
v_call: TRBV27
d_call: -
j_call: TRBJ1-2
clone_size: -

cdr3_aa: CSLSEAFF
cdr3_nt: TGCAGCCTCAGTGAAGCTTTCTTT
v_call: TRBV20-1
d_call: -
j_call: TRBJ1-1
clone_size: -

cdr3_aa: CASSTSGASYEQYF
cdr3_nt: TGTGCCAGCTCCACCAGCGGGGCCTCCTACGAGCAGTACTTC
v_call: TRBV18
d_call: TRBD2
j_call: TRBJ2-7
clone_size: -

cdr3_aa: CASSLSRERLHEQYF
cdr3_nt: TGTGCCAGCAGTTTAAGTCGCGAAAGGCTCCACGAGCAGTACTTC
v_call: TRBV27
d_call: -
j_call: TRBJ2-7
clone_size: -

cdr3_aa: CASSPNAQSLSYEQYF
cdr3_nt: TGTGCCAGCTCACCAAACGCTCAGTCCCTCTCCTACGAGCAGTACTTC
v_call: TRBV18
d_call: -
j_call: TRBJ2-7
clone_size: -

cdr3_aa: CASRRLAGVLAGELFF
cdr3_nt: TGTGCCAGCAGGCGACTAGCGGGGGTTTTAGCCGGGGAGCTGTTTTTT
v_call: TRBV11-2
d_call: TRBD2
j_call: TRBJ2-2
clone_size: -

cdr3_aa: CASSEGSGTYEQYF
cdr3_nt: TGTGCCAGCAGCGAAGGTTCAGGGACCTACGAGCAGTACTTC
v_call: TRBV11-2
d_call: -
j_call: TRBJ2-7
clone_size: -

cdr3_aa: CASSLEGRQTDTQYF
cdr3_nt: TGTGCCAGCAGCTTAGAAGGCAGACAGACAGATACGCAGTATTTT
v_call: TRBV11-2
d_call: -
j_call: TRBJ2-3
clone_size: once

cdr3_aa: CASSQDQRGWEKLFF
cdr3_nt: TGCGCCAGCAGCCAAGATCAGAGGGGTTGGGAAAAACTGTTTTTT
v_call: TRBV4-1
d_call: -
j_call: TRBJ1-4
clone_size: -

cdr3_aa: CASGPDMNTEAFF
cdr3_nt: TGTGCCAGCGGGCCCGATATGAACACTGAAGCTTTCTTT
v_call: TRBV11-2
d_call: -
j_call: TRBJ1-1
clone_size: -

cdr3_aa: CAYRDRVGEAFF
cdr3_nt: TGTGCTTACCGGGACAGGGTGGGAGAAGCTTTCTTT
v_call: TRBV6-1
d_call: TRBD1
j_call: TRBJ1-1
clone_size: -

cdr3_aa: CASSVSTGEGTEAFF
cdr3_nt: TGTGCCAGCAGCGTGTCGACAGGGGAGGGCACTGAAGCTTTCTTT
v_call: TRBV9
d_call: TRBD1
j_call: TRBJ1-1
clone_size: once

cdr3_aa: CASSLEGVEDTGELFF
cdr3_nt: TGCGCCAGCAGCTTGGAGGGGGTAGAGGACACCGGGGAGCTGTTTTTT
v_call: TRBV5-1
d_call: -
j_call: TRBJ2-2
clone_size: -

cdr3_aa: CASRTRGAGRSRRSGELFF
cdr3_nt: TGTGCCAGCAGGACGAGGGGAGCAGGGAGGTCCCGGAGGTCCGGGGAGCTGTTTTTT
v_call: TRBV28
d_call: -
j_call: TRBJ2-2
clone_size: -

cdr3_aa: CASTLTDSGNTIYF
cdr3_nt: TGTGCCAGCACCCTAACAGATTCTGGAAACACCATATATTTT
v_call: TRBV28
d_call: -
j_call: TRBJ1-3
clone_size: -

cdr3_aa: CASSAPGQGQKETQYF
cdr3_nt: TGCGCCAGCAGCGCCCCCGGACAGGGCCAGAAAGAGACCCAGTACTTC
v_call: TRBV5-1
d_call: TRBD1
j_call: TRBJ2-5
clone_size: -

cdr3_aa: CASSLRTEGEAFF
cdr3_nt: TGCGCCAGCAGCTTGAGGACAGAGGGTGAAGCTTTCTTT
v_call: TRBV5-1
d_call: -
j_call: TRBJ1-1
clone_size: -

cdr3_aa: CSAGGASGSVAGELFF
cdr3_nt: TGCAGCGCTGGCGGGGCTAGCGGGAGTGTCGCCGGGGAGCTGTTTTTT
v_call: TRBV29-1
d_call: TRBD2
j_call: TRBJ2-2
clone_size: -

cdr3_aa: CASSLDQRGGLTDTQYF
cdr3_nt: TGCGCCAGCAGCTTGGACCAGCGGGGGGGACTCACAGATACGCAGTATTTT
v_call: TRBV5-1
d_call: TRBD2
j_call: TRBJ2-3
clone_size: -

cdr3_aa: CASSLPRHLCLAGDEQYF
cdr3_nt: TGCGCCAGCAGCCTCCCTCGACATCTTTGCCTAGCGGGAGACGAGCAGTACTTC
v_call: TRBV4-3
d_call: TRBD2
j_call: TRBJ2-7
clone_size: -

cdr3_aa: CASSAPPSGSTKNIQYF
cdr3_nt: TGTGCCAGCAGTGCACCTCCTAGCGGGAGCACCAAAAACATTCAGTACTTC
v_call: TRBV6-4
d_call: TRBD2
j_call: TRBJ2-4
clone_size: once

cdr3_aa: CAWRRVNYEQYF
cdr3_nt: TGTGCCTGGAGACGGGTTAACTACGAGCAGTACTTC
v_call: TRBV30
d_call: -
j_call: TRBJ2-7
clone_size: -

cdr3_aa: CAISEGSSYEQYF
cdr3_nt: TGTGCCATCAGTGAAGGCAGCTCCTACGAGCAGTACTTC
v_call: TRBV10-3
d_call: -
j_call: TRBJ2-7
clone_size: -

cdr3_aa: CASSLEGGGDTQYF
cdr3_nt: TGTGCCAGCAGCTTAGAGGGGGGCGGAGATACGCAGTATTTT
v_call: TRBV7-2
d_call: -
j_call: TRBJ2-3
clone_size: -